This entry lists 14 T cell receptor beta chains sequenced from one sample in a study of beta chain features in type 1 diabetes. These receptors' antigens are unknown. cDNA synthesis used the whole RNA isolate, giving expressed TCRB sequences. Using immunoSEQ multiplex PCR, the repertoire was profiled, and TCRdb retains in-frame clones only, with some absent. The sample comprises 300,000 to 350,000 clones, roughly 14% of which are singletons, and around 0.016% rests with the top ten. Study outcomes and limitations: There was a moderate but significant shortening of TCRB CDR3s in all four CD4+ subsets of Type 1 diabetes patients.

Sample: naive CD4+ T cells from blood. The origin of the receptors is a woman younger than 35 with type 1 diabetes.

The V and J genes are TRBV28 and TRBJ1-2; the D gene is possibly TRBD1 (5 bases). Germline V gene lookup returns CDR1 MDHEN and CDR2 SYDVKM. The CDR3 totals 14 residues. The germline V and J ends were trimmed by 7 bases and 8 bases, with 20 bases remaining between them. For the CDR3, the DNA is TGTGCCAGCACCTCAGGGTCCCTCTTCTCGGGCTACACCTTC. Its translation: CASTSGSLFSGYTF.

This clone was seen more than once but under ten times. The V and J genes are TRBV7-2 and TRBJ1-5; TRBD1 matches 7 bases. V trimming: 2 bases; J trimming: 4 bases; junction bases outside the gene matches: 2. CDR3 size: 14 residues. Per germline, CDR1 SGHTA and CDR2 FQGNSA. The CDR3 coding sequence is TGTGCCAGCAGCTTACAGACAGGGAATCAGCCCCAGCATTTT. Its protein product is CASSLQTGNQPQHF.

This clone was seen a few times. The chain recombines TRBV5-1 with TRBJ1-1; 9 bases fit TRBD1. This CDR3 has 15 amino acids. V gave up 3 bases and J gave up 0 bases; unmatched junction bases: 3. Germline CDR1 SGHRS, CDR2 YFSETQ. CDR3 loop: CASSSRTGVNTEAFF. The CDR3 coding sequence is TGCGCCAGCAGCTCTCGGACAGGGGTGAACACTGAAGCTTTCTTT.

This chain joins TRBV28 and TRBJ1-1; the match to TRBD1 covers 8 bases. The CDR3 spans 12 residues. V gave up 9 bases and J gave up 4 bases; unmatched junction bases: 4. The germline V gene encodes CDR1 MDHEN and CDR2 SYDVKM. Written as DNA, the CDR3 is TGTGCCAGTTGGACAGGGCCCACTGAAGCTTTCTTT. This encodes CASWTGPTEAFF.

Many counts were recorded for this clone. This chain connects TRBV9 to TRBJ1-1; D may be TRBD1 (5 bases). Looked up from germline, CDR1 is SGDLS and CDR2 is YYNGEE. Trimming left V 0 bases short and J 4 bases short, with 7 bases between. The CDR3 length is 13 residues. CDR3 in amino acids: CASSVDGGTEAFF. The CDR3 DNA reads TGTGCCAGCAGCGTAGACGGGGGCACTGAAGCTTTCTTT.

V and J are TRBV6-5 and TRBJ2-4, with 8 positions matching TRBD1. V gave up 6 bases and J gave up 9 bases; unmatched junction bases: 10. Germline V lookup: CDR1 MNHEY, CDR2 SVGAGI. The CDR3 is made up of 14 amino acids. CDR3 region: CASSARTGNPIQYF. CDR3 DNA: TGTGCCAGCAGCGCCAGGACAGGGAATCCCATTCAGTACTTC.

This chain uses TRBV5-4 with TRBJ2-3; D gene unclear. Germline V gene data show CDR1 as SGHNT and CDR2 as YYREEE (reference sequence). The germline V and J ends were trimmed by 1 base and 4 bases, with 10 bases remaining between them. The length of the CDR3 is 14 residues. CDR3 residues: CASSLQSEADTQYF. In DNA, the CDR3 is TGTGCCAGCAGCTTGCAATCAGAAGCAGATACGCAGTATTTT.

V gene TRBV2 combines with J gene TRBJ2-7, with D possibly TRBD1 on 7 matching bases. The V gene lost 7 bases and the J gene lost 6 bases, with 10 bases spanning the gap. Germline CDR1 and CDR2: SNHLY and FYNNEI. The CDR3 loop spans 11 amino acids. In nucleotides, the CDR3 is TGTGCCAGCACTCAGGGGGGCGAGCAGTACGTC. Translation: CASTQGGEQYV.

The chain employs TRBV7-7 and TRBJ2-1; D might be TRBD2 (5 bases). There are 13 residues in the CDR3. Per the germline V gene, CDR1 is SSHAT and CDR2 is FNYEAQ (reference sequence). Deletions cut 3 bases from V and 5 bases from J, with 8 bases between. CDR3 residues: CASSLGSHNEQFF. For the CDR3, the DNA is TGTGCCAGCAGCTTGGGGAGTCACAATGAGCAGTTCTTC.

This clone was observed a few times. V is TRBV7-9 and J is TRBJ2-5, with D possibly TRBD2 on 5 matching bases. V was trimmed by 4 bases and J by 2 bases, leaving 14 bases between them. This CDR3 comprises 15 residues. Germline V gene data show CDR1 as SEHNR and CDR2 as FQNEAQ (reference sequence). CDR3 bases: TGTGCCAGCAGCTCCGTTCCGGGAAGACAAGAGACCCAGTACTTC. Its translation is CASSSVPGRQETQYF.

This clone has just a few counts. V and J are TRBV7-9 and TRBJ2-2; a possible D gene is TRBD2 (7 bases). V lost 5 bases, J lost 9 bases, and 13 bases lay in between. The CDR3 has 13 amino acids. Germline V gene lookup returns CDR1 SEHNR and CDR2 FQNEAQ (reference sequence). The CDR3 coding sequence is TGTGCCAGCAGCGAAGGGGGGGGTCGGGAGCTGTTTTTT. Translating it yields CASSEGGGRELFF.

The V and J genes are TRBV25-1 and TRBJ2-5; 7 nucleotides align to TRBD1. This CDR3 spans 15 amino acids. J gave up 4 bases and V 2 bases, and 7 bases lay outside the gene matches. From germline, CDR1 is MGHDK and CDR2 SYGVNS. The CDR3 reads CASSEPQGPGETQYF. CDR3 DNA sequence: TGTGCCAGCAGTGAACCACAGGGGCCGGGAGAGACCCAGTACTTC.

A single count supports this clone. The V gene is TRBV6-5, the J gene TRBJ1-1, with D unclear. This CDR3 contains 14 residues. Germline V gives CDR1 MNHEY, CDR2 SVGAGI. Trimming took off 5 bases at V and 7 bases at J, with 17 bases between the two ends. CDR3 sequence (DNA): TGTGCCAGCAGTCCCCTCGGTGATTCTCTTGAAGCTTTCTTT. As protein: CASSPLGDSLEAFF.

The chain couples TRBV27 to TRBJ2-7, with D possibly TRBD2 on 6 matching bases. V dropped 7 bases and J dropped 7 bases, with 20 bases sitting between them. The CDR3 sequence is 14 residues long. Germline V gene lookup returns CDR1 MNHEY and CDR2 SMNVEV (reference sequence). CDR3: CASTSGLAVGEQYF. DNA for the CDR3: TGTGCCAGCACTTCGGGACTGGCGGTGGGGGAGCAGTACTTC.